This T cell receptor beta chain is drawn from a study of blood T cells in healthy people across ages. This clonotype appeared a few times. The target antigen is unknown. Germline assignment: CDR1 LGHNA and CDR2 YSLEER. Trimming took off 1 base at V and 6 bases at J, with 21 bases between the two ends. The CDR3 covers 17 residues. Whole-study findings and limits: Correlation between TCR beta diversity and naive T cell percentage was strong.

Alongside a J-beta primer mix, a sample-barcoded 5' primer served in a second PCR lasting roughly 6 to 12 cycles. Each cDNA molecule was tagged by a template-switch adaptor that had 12 random nucleotides. One entry per CDR3 protein, called by TCRdb with MiXCR from the 5' RACE reads. Of approximately 1.5 million distinct CDR3 sequences in the sample, 40% to 45% were seen once. The V call is TRBV4-3, the J call TRBJ1-2, with D uncertain. The sample consisted of blood. This sequence originates from a woman aged 18-29 years in good health. The chain's CDR3 is CASSQATKKFTKNGYTF. In DNA form, the CDR3 reads TGCGCCAGCAGCCAAGCGACAAAGAAGTTCACCAAGAATGGCTACACCTTC.